These 25 T cell receptor beta chains share one sample of origin, sequenced in a study of shared clonotypes between healthy human individuals (dated by TCRdb to 2020 to 2021). The library was produced with the immunoSEQ multiplex PCR assay. TCRdb retrieved this table from immuneACCESS and kept in-frame rearrangements only. Not all clones are present; in checked studies, unresolved V genes account for under half, and no reason is known for the remainder. This sample is represented by around 480,000 clones; almost 80% of them were singletons. Around an eighth of the sample is taken by the ten largest. Sequenced sample: PBMCs. The receptors come from a woman in her thirties or forties in good health. Some clones in this sample may be carry-over from other donors' samples.

The V and J genes are TRBV28 and TRBJ2-5, with D unresolved. CDR3 length: 13 amino acids. V was trimmed by 2 bases and J by 0 bases, leaving 4 bases between them. Germline CDR1 is MDHEN and CDR2 is SYDVKM. In nucleotides, the CDR3 is TGTGCCAGCAGTTTAGTCTACCAAGAGACCCAGTACTTC. Translating it yields CASSLVYQETQYF.

This chain uses TRBV21-1 with TRBJ2-2; the D segment call TRBD1 is taken from the table without a DNA check. TRBV21-1 is described as a pseudogene. This CDR3 has 13 amino acids. The CDR3: CASSIGDTGELFF. CDR3 bases: TGTGCCAGCAGCATAGGGGACACCGGGGAGCTGTTTTTT.

As concerns this clone: At the DNA level, this CDR3 is encoded by other sequences in the same sample as well. This sequence joins TRBV7-9 and TRBJ2-5, with 7 nucleotides matching TRBD1. The V segment lost 1 base and the J segment 1 base; nucleotides outside the gene matches: 0. This CDR3 spans 14 amino acids. Germline V gene data show CDR1 as SEHNR and CDR2 as FQNEAQ (reference sequence). Here the CDR3 reads CASSLGDSQETQYF. The DNA for the CDR3 is TGTGCCAGCAGCTTAGGGGACAGCCAAGAGACCCAGTACTTC.

The rearrangement links TRBV7-2 to TRBJ2-1; 13 positions match TRBD2. V shed 2 bases, J shed 7 bases, and the junction held 5 bases outside the gene matches. This CDR3 contains 16 residues. Germline V CDR1 and CDR2: SGHTA, FQGNSA. CDR3 amino acids: CASSLFGTSGTNEQFF. In DNA form, the CDR3 reads TGTGCCAGCAGCTTATTCGGGACTAGCGGGACGAATGAGCAGTTCTTC.

The V call is TRBV19, the J call TRBJ1-2; TRBD1 matches 7 bases. With 3 bases clipped from V and 3 bases from J, the junction kept 7 bases outside the gene matches. Germline V gene lookup returns CDR1 LNHDA and CDR2 SQIVND (reference sequence). The CDR3 length is 15 residues. The CDR3 nucleotides read TGTGCCAGTAGTATCCCAGGGGGGGTAGACTATGGCTACACCTTC. It encodes CASSIPGGVDYGYTF. The full variable domain, completed using reference TRBV19 and TRBJ1-2, is DGGITQSPKYLFRKEGQNVTLSCEQNLNHDAMYWYRQDPGQGLRLIYYSQIVNDFQKGDIAEGYSVSREKKESFPLTVTSAQKNPTAFYLCASSIPGGVDYGYTFGSGTRLTVV.

The chain links TRBV6-1 to TRBJ1-2, with D perhaps TRBD1 (5 bases). CDR3 length: 14 residues. V was pared by 6 bases and J by 4 bases, with 15 bases between. The germline gives CDR1 MNHNS, CDR2 SASEGT. The CDR3 spells CASSGTGIGYGYTF. CDR3 nucleotides: TGTGCCAGCAGCGGGACCGGAATAGGCTATGGCTACACCTTC.

Remarks on this clone: The same CDR3 can be traced to other DNA sequences in this sample. This chain connects TRBV7-9 to TRBJ2-2; D gene unclear. Germline values: CDR1 SEHNR, CDR2 FQNEAQ (reference sequence). Trimming left V 3 bases short and J 3 bases short, with 5 bases between. The CDR3 extends over 13 amino acids. The CDR3 region is CASSLTYTGELFF. In DNA form, the CDR3 reads TGTGCCAGCAGCTTGACGTACACCGGGGAGCTGTTTTTT.

This chain links TRBV11-2 with TRBJ2-5; a weak D match, TRBD1 (6 bases). This CDR3 is built from 14 residues. V was shortened by 0 bases and J by 1 base, with 6 bases between the two germline ends. CDR1 is SGHAT, CDR2 FQNNGV, per germline. In DNA form, the CDR3 reads TGTGCCAGCAGCTTAGAGACAGGCCAAGAGACCCAGTACTTC. This translates into CASSLETGQETQYF.

The rearrangement uses TRBV4-2 and TRBJ2-3; 7 nucleotides agree with TRBD2. The CDR3 runs to 18 residues. Germline trimming cut 0 bases from V and 2 bases from J; bases unmatched to any gene: 11. The V gene's germline CDR1 is LGHNA and CDR2 YNFKEQ. The CDR3 region is CASSQDAASGTLTDTQYF. The CDR3 DNA sequence: TGTGCCAGCAGCCAAGATGCGGCGAGCGGGACCCTCACAGATACGCAGTATTTT.

This sequence joins TRBV4-1 and TRBJ1-1; the D is unclear. Germline CDR1 reads MGHRA; CDR2 reads YSYEKL. The CDR3 consists of 14 residues. V lost 3 bases, J lost 0 bases, and 8 bases lay in between. CDR3 sequence reads: CASSQGIVNTEAFF. In DNA, the CDR3 is TGCGCCAGCAGCCAGGGTATCGTGAACACTGAAGCTTTCTTT.

The chain has TRBV6-4 and TRBJ2-7, with D perhaps TRBD1 (5 bases). The V end lost 6 bases, the J end lost 0 bases, and 21 bases lay between the germline ends. The germline V gene encodes CDR1 MRHNA and CDR2 SNTAGT. CDR3 size: 17 residues. The CDR3 DNA reads TGTGCCAGCAGACACCCAGGGTTAGGGGTGCTCTCCTACGAGCAGTACTTC. Its translation is CASRHPGLGVLSYEQYF.

The genes are TRBV28 and TRBJ2-7; D is possibly TRBD2 (5 bases). With 5 bases removed from V and 3 bases from J, the gap between germline ends came to 11 bases. Germline V gene data show CDR1 as MDHEN and CDR2 as SYDVKM. CDR3 length: 13 residues. CDR3 protein: CASSIGKFYEQYF. In DNA, the CDR3 is TGTGCCAGCAGTATCGGGAAGTTCTACGAGCAGTACTTC.

V gene TRBV19 combines with J gene TRBJ2-3; 8 nucleotides align to TRBD2. The CDR3 spans 18 residues. With 1 base clipped from V and 1 base from J, the junction kept 10 bases outside the gene matches. Germline V CDR1 and CDR2: LNHDA, SQIVND (reference sequence). The CDR3 sequence: CASSIVGRIAGRTDTQYF. The DNA for the CDR3 is TGTGCCAGTAGTATAGTGGGTCGCATAGCGGGACGCACAGATACGCAGTATTTT.

Written as DNA, the CDR3 is TGTGCCAGCAGCTTACTAGCGGACCTCACAGATACGCAGTATTTT. Translating gives CASSLLADLTDTQYF. The gene calls are TRBV7-9 and TRBJ2-3; 7 bases are shared with TRBD2. The V gene's germline CDR1 is SEHNR and CDR2 FQNEAQ (reference sequence). This CDR3 is 15 amino acids long. Germline trimming cut 2 bases from V and 2 bases from J; bases unmatched to any gene: 4.

V and J are TRBV10-2 and TRBJ1-1; D unresolved. V was shortened by 7 bases and J by 10 bases, with 19 bases between the two germline ends. The CDR3 spans 13 residues. The germline CDR1 and CDR2 sequences are WSHSY and SAAADI. CDR3 nucleotide sequence: TGCGCCAGCACCCCCGAGACCCCTTTTGGAGCTTTCTTT. Translated, it gives CASTPETPFGAFF.

This sequence joins TRBV6-5 and TRBJ2-5, with D perhaps matching TRBD2 (6 bases). Germline V CDR1 and CDR2: MNHEY, SVGAGI. This CDR3 has 15 residues. The V gene lost 5 bases and the J gene lost 2 bases, with 15 bases spanning the gap. This CDR3 reads CASSPSWGRQETQYF. CDR3 DNA sequence: TGTGCCAGCAGTCCCTCTTGGGGGAGGCAAGAGACCCAGTACTTC.

A single count supports this clone. This chain links TRBV27 with TRBJ2-2; D could derive from TRBD1 or TRBD2 (5 bases each). The CDR3 loop spans 14 amino acids. V lost 5 bases and J lost 2, with 9 bases in between. CDR1 is MNHEY and CDR2 is SMNVEV in the germline V gene (reference sequence). CDR3 nucleotides: TGTGCCAGCAGTCCGGGACGAAACACCGGGGAGCTGTTTTTT. It yields the protein CASSPGRNTGELFF.

This chain connects TRBV5-4 to TRBJ2-5; unclear D gene. Between the trimmed V and J ends, which lost 0 bases and 4 bases, there was a span of 10 bases. The CDR3 extends over 14 amino acids. CDR1 is SGHNT, CDR2 YYREEE, per germline (reference sequence). The DNA for the CDR3 is TGTGCCAGCAGCTTGGGTTTAACGGCAGAGACCCAGTACTTC. Translating gives CASSLGLTAETQYF. Full variable domain (outside the CDR3, taken from reference TRBV5-4 and TRBJ2-5): ETGVTQSPTHLIKTRGQQVTLRCSSQSGHNTVSWYQQALGQGPQFIFQYYREEENGRGNFPPRFSGLQFPNYSSELNVNALELDDSALYLCASSLGLTAETQYFGPGTRLLVL.

The CDR3 protein is CASSLETVGPQHF. The CDR3 nucleotides read TGTGCCAGCAGTTTAGAGACGGTGGGGCCCCAGCATTTT. V usage is TRBV6-1 and J usage is TRBJ1-5, with D unclear. The germline V gene has CDR1 MNHNS and CDR2 SASEGT. This CDR3 is built from 13 residues. V lost 5 bases and J lost 9, with 14 bases in between.

This chain uses TRBV5-1 with TRBJ2-3, with D perhaps matching TRBD2 (5 bases). From germline, CDR1 is SGHRS and CDR2 YFSETQ. V was shortened by 1 base and J by 2 bases, with 8 bases between the two germline ends. This CDR3 has 14 amino acids. CDR3 sequence: CASSLRGNTDTQYF. The CDR3 region has the DNA TGCGCCAGCAGCTTGCGGGGTAACACAGATACGCAGTATTTT.

This sequence joins TRBV18 and TRBJ1-4; 9 bases are shared with TRBD1. Looked up from germline, CDR1 is KGHSH and CDR2 is LQKENI. J was trimmed by 3 bases and V by 4 bases; bases with no gene match: 9. The CDR3 consists of 17 residues. In nucleotides, the CDR3 is TGTGCCAGCTCACTCAATACAGGGGGCGAACCTAATGAAAAACTGTTTTTT. Translation: CASSLNTGGEPNEKLFF.

CDR3 nucleotides: TGTGCCAGCAGCTTAGAGTTAGCGGTGCAGTATTTT. This encodes CASSLELAVQYF. The chain has TRBV11-2 and TRBJ2-3; a possible D gene is TRBD2 (6 bases). Germline loops: CDR1 SGHAT, CDR2 FQNNGV. V shed 0 bases and J shed 11 bases, with 9 bases lying between them. The CDR3 has 12 residues.

This clone was seen a single time. The chain joins TRBV6-1 to TRBJ1-2; 8 nucleotides line up with TRBD1. Germline V gene lookup returns CDR1 MNHNS and CDR2 SASEGT. This CDR3 has 13 residues. V lost 10 bases, J lost 2 bases, and 6 bases stayed unmatched. For the CDR3, the DNA is TGTGCCAAGCAGGGGGCGCACAACTATGGCTACACCTTC. Protein product: CAKQGAHNYGYTF.

This chain connects TRBV6-4 to TRBJ2-1; 7 nucleotides align to TRBD2. The CDR3 consists of 16 residues. CDR1 and CDR2 (germline): MRHNA, SNTAGT. Unmatched junction bases numbered 5, after V lost 3 bases and J lost 0 bases. The CDR3 sequence is CASSEKAGDSYNEQFF. CDR3 DNA: TGTGCCAGCAGTGAAAAGGCGGGAGACTCCTACAATGAGCAGTTCTTC.

The CDR3 reads CAWRLLAGGPKQYF. Written as DNA, the CDR3 is TGTGCCTGGAGGCTACTAGCGGGAGGGCCGAAGCAGTACTTC. V is TRBV30 and J is TRBJ2-5, with 13 bases lining up with TRBD2. The V segment lost 3 bases and the J segment 11 bases; nucleotides outside the gene matches: 9. Germline V gives CDR1 GTSNPN, CDR2 SVGIG (reference sequence). This CDR3 is built from 14 residues.